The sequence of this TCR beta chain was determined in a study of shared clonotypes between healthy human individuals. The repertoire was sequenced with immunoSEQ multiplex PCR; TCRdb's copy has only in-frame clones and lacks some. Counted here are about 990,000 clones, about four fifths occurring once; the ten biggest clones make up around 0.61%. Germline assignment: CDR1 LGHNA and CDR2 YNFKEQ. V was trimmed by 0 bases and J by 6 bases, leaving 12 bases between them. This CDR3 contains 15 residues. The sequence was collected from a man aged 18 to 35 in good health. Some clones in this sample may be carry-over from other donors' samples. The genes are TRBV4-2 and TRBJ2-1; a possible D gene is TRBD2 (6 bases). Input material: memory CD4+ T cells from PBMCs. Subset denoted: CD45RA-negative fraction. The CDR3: CASSQDRDSANEQFF. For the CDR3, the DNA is TGTGCCAGCAGCCAAGACCGGGACTCAGCCAATGAGCAGTTCTTC.